The clone carrying this TCR beta chain has more than one count but fewer than ten. Antigen specificity is unknown. This entry is derived from a study of response to subunit inactivated influenza vaccine. This CDR3 has 14 residues. Trimming took off 3 bases at V and 8 bases at J, with 14 bases between the two ends. General study points: The authors offered the suggestion that each seasonal influenza vaccination recruits few new T cells.

TCRdb re-called the RT-PCR reads with MiXCR, one entry per CDR3 protein. The sample has 750,000 to 850,000 distinct CDR3 sequences; approximately 17% are singletons. This specimen consisted of PBMCs from blood, obtained more than 4 days after vaccination. This sequence originates from a man aged 45-65 years who received an inactivated influenza vaccine. This chain uses TRBV12-3 or TRBV12-4 with TRBJ2-1; the D gene is possibly TRBD2 (6 bases). The CDR3 region is CASSFPAGLDEQFF. CDR3 coding DNA: TGTGCCAGCAGTTTTCCGGCGGGACTTGATGAGCAGTTCTTC.